A single sample is the source of the 14 T cell receptor beta chains below, sequenced in a study of cytomegalovirus exposure and HLA in healthy donors. It was with 60 Vbeta and 13 Jbeta primers that the PCR ran. TCRdb keeps only in-frame clones here, not all; method: immunoSEQ multiplex PCR. The sample records approximately 170,000 clones, 70% to 80% being singletons. The specimen sequenced was PBMCs. All receptors come from a female donor in good health and CMV-seronegative.

This rearrangement joins TRBV7-9 to TRBJ1-4; tentative D call: TRBD1 (6 bases). This CDR3 spans 15 amino acids. Between the trimmed V and J ends, which lost 0 bases and 8 bases, there was a span of 13 bases. Germline V gene lookup returns CDR1 SEHNR and CDR2 FQNEAQ (reference sequence). The CDR3 spells CASSLAVTGLEKLFF. The CDR3 nucleotides are TGTGCCAGCAGCTTAGCGGTGACAGGCCTCGAAAAACTGTTTTTT.

The CDR3 protein is CASSFGVGSNYGYTF. CDR3 bases: TGTGCCAGCAGCTTCGGGGTGGGGTCTAACTATGGCTACACCTTC. The chain is built from TRBV7-2 and TRBJ1-2; D is undetermined. This CDR3 spans 15 amino acids. The ends were cut back, 3 bases at V and 0 bases at J, with 11 bases in the middle. CDR1 SGHTA and CDR2 FQGNSA come from the germline V gene.

The table lists this clone with a few counts. The gene calls are TRBV7-2 and TRBJ2-1; the match to TRBD2 covers 9 bases. This CDR3 region has 13 residues. Trimming cost V 6 bases and J 7 bases; bases outside gene matches: 4. Germline V lookup: CDR1 SGHTA, CDR2 FQGNSA. DNA for the CDR3: TGTGCCAGCAGTGCGGGGGGGCCTAATGAGCAGTTCTTC. It specifies CASSAGGPNEQFF.

The rearrangement joins TRBV7-9 to TRBJ2-5, with 10 bases lining up with TRBD1. Trimming cost V 1 base and J 3 bases; bases outside gene matches: 5. Per germline, CDR1 SEHNR and CDR2 FQNEAQ (reference sequence). CDR3 length: 16 amino acids. CDR3 region: CASSLVDRGPEETQYF. For the CDR3, the DNA is TGTGCCAGCAGCTTAGTTGACAGGGGGCCCGAAGAGACCCAGTACTTC.

The rearrangement joins TRBV5-4 to TRBJ2-1; 10 positions match TRBD2. Losses at the gene ends were 0 bases for V and 8 bases for J; bases not matched to a gene: 11. Germline loops: CDR1 SGHNT, CDR2 YYREEE (reference sequence). CDR3 length: 17 amino acids. CDR3 sequence reads: CASSLARGSGRIYEQFF. The CDR3 DNA sequence: TGTGCCAGCAGCTTGGCGCGGGGTAGCGGGAGGATCTATGAGCAGTTCTTC.

This rearrangement joins TRBV27 to TRBJ1-5; TRBD1 might be the D (5 bases). V was pared by 6 bases and J by 8 bases, with 11 bases between. The CDR3 runs to 12 residues. Germline values: CDR1 MNHEY, CDR2 SMNVEV (reference sequence). The CDR3 bases are TGTGCCAGCAGCCGGGGGGTAGAGCCCCAGCATTTT. Protein product: CASSRGVEPQHF.

This rearrangement joins TRBV28 to TRBJ1-4; 11 nucleotides match TRBD1. Germline CDR1 and CDR2: MDHEN and SYDVKM. Trimming cost V 6 bases and J 4 bases; bases outside gene matches: 13. This CDR3 region has 18 residues. CDR3 coding DNA: TGTGCCAGCAGGGAGCCGGGACAGGGGGTTTTCGGTAATGAAAAACTGTTTTTT. Its translation is CASREPGQGVFGNEKLFF. Filled out from reference TRBV28 and TRBJ1-4, the complete variable domain reads DVKVTQSSRYLVKRTGEKVFLECVQDMDHENMFWYRQDPGLGLRLIYFSYDVKMKEKGDIPEGYSVSREKKERFSLILESASTNQTSMYLCASREPGQGVFGNEKLFFGSGTQLSVL.

The chain joins TRBV4-1 to TRBJ2-1; 9 bases match TRBD2. CDR1 is MGHRA and CDR2 is YSYEKL in the germline V gene. This CDR3 region has 16 residues. The V segment lost 3 bases and the J segment 10 bases; nucleotides outside the gene matches: 13. CDR3 sequence reads: CASSQSPAGGPREQFF. CDR3 sequence (DNA): TGCGCCAGCAGCCAGTCCCCTGCGGGAGGGCCGCGGGAGCAGTTCTTC.

This rearrangement joins TRBV19 to TRBJ2-7; D possibly corresponds to TRBD1 (6 bases). Trimming removed 5 bases at V and 3 bases at J, with 14 bases between. The CDR3 extends over 14 amino acids. CDR1 is LNHDA, CDR2 SQIVND, per germline (reference sequence). CDR3 region: CASSPRRQVYEQYF. CDR3 DNA: TGTGCCAGTAGTCCACGCCGACAGGTCTACGAGCAGTACTTC.

This chain uses TRBV7-2 with TRBJ2-1, with 13 bases aligning to TRBD2. CDR1 is SGHTA, CDR2 FQGNSA, per germline. Trimming at V came to 2 bases and at J to 8 bases, leaving 3 bases not matched to a gene. The CDR3 runs to 15 residues. DNA for the CDR3: TGTGCCAGCAGCTTAACTAGCGGGAGGGTCCATGAGCAGTTCTTC. Translated: CASSLTSGRVHEQFF.

The V gene is TRBV5-1, the J gene TRBJ2-3, with D perhaps matching TRBD2 (6 bases). Trimming removed 5 bases from V and 0 bases from J, with 13 bases in between. The CDR3 has 15 amino acids. The germline V gene encodes CDR1 SGHRS and CDR2 YFSETQ. The CDR3 here is CASSGGTSSTDTQYF. The DNA of the CDR3 is TGCGCCAGCAGTGGGGGGACTTCTAGCACAGATACGCAGTATTTT.

This clone was observed a handful of times. CDR3 DNA sequence: TGTGCCTGGAGTGACAGGGCCTACGAGCAGTACTTC. Protein product: CAWSDRAYEQYF. The chain combines TRBV30 with TRBJ2-5; weak D call: TRBD1 (6 bases). The end of the DNA fits TRBJ2-7 better, so the J call may be wrong. This CDR3 comprises 12 residues. The germline V gene has CDR1 GTSNPN and CDR2 SVGIG (reference sequence).

The chain joins TRBV4-2 to TRBJ1-6, with 7 bases lining up with TRBD1. The V and J ends lost 8 bases and 10 bases, in that order; junction bases with no gene match: 17. The CDR3 covers 16 residues. Germline lookup yields CDR1 LGHNA and CDR2 YNFKEQ. The CDR3 sequence: CASRTSWDSRGSPLHF. DNA for the CDR3: TGTGCCAGCCGGACGTCTTGGGACAGCCGGGGATCACCCCTCCACTTT.

The chain has TRBV5-1 and TRBJ1-6, with a weak D call TRBD1 (5 bases). This CDR3 contains 13 residues. CDR1 and CDR2 from the germline V gene are SGHRS and YFSETQ. V was trimmed by 0 bases and J by 14 bases, leaving 12 bases between them. The CDR3 spells CASSLAPDNSLHF. DNA for the CDR3: TGCGCCAGCAGCTTGGCTCCGGACAATTCCCTCCACTTT.